The clone carrying this T cell receptor (beta chain) was detected once. As yet, its antigen is unknown. This entry is derived from a study of T cell repertoires in cytomegalovirus infection. Study-wide background: Public TCR beta signatures were indicative of both CMV infection and a matching HLA type.

CDR1 is LNHDA and CDR2 is SQIVND in the germline V gene (reference sequence). V gave up 6 bases and J gave up 7 bases, with 9 bases separating them. The CDR3 sequence is 11 residues long. TCRdb reanalysed the reads using MiXCR and keeps one entry per CDR3 protein. The sample records 510,000 or so distinct CDR3 sequences, roughly 29% being singletons. Points from the study as a whole: HLA-C-restricted CMV-specific TCR beta clonotypes were dominant in the ex vivo response. Totalled public TCR beta family frequency picked out people who carried CMV plus the relevant HLA.

The sequenced sample consisted of PBMCs. The clonotype was recovered from a human donor in good health (CMV status not recorded). Some clones in this sample may be carry-over from other donors' samples. The rearrangement uses TRBV19 and TRBJ1-1, with D possibly TRBD1 on 5 matching bases. The CDR3 loop is CASRVTDEAFF. DNA of the CDR3: TGTGCCAGTAGAGTGACAGATGAAGCTTTCTTT.